This TCR beta chain was recovered during a study of shared clonotypes between healthy human individuals. This clone occurred once. Its antigen is not known. Notes on the study in general: Non-shared clonotypes showed lower generation probabilities than clonotypes common to all four donors. A few donors held about 5% of naive CD4 clonotypes in common.

This table comes from immunoSEQ multiplex PCR, and its TCRdb copy is limited to in-frame clones, with some not included. The sample comprises some 2,500,000 clones, 93% of which are singletons, and more than 0.35% rests with the top ten. The CDR3 loop spans 15 amino acids. J lost 7 bases, V lost 3 bases, and 13 bases had no gene match. The germline V gene has CDR1 GTSNPN and CDR2 SVGIG (reference sequence). This chain uses TRBV30 with TRBJ2-7; 9 bases agree with TRBD2. This clonotype originated in a man younger than 35 in good health. Some clones in this sample may be carry-over from other donors' samples. The sample taken for sequencing was naive CD4+ T cells from PBMCs. The subset: CD45RA+ positively selected. The DNA for the CDR3 is TGTGCCTGGAGGTCAACAACGGGACTAGCTCGGGAGCAGTACTTC. As protein: CAWRSTTGLAREQYF.